Described below is a single TCR beta chain sequence and its context. Its antigen is unknown. No base quality information exists; no much larger clone differs at one position. CD8 naive samples consisted of CD45RO-negative cells that were positively selected for CCR7, yielding a CD45RA+CCR7+ population without TemRA cells. Donors were healthy HIV-negative adults with no recently reported acute infections or vaccinations. All donors were Caucasian adults living in Nashville, Tennessee, USA. Blood was obtained by leukapheresis, after which PBMCs were separated by Ficoll-Histopaque density gradient centrifugation and cryopreserved in liquid nitrogen vapor phase. Analytical flow cytometry was used to check the purity and quantity of every magnetically sorted T cell population. Each sorted fraction had its genomic DNA isolated and then quantified by UV absorbance on a Nanodrop 2000c. This record comes from a study of shared clonotypes between healthy human individuals (dated by TCRdb to about 2020). For the wider study: The cohort included a few men and two women between 18 and 49 years of age. For each donor, CD4 naive and CD4 memory were each run on three plates, CD8 naive on two plates, and CD8 memory on one plate. Leukapheresis yielded between about 0.8 and 9.5 billion PBMCs per donor. To increase sequencing depth and limit assay-specific biases, TCR repertoire library preparation and sequencing were carried out by different laboratories using diverse techniques. The study deeply sequenced blood TCR repertoires of about five healthy adults to estimate repertoire size and the extent of clonotype sharing between individuals.

Findings and caveats that apply to the study as a whole: Higher generation probabilities were observed for clonotypes shared by all four sorted-subset donors than for non-shared clonotypes. Because the study included only a small number of donors, the genetic and exposure-history diversity represented was limited. Naive subsets generally had larger estimated clonotype richness than memory subsets. Incomplete sequencing was indicated by rarefaction of sorted-subset datasets, despite the large sequencing depth. Only blood was sampled, and tissue TCR repertoires likely differ from those in blood. Sharing across several donors was observed for about 5% of naive CD4, 3% to 3.5% of naive CD8, 2% to 2.5% of memory CD4, and about 0.38% of memory CD8 clonotypes. Based on pairwise subsampling, the degree of clonotype sharing among donors was expected to be affected by sequencing depth.

Using the deep immunoSEQ assay, multiplex PCR amplified TCR CDR3 regions from genomic DNA. Genomic DNA extracted from each cell subset was distributed evenly over all wells of several immunoSEQ 96-well plates, and each plate served as one replicate. For sorted subsets, roughly 200 ng of genomic DNA, equivalent to 30,000 or so T cell genomes, went into each replicate PCR. Purified libraries were quantified with a Qubit 3.0 fluorometer, sized on a Bioanalyzer 2100, and re-quantified with the KAPA Library Quantification kit. Every immunoSEQ 96-well plate was sequenced on a separate single-read 150-cycle Illumina NextSeq 550 flow cell. The authors processed their data as follows. Because the immunoSEQ output held only junctional sequences and lacked quality scores, the filtering could not match the filtering applied to full-length reads. To assign V/J genes and CDR3, sequences were annotated using PyIR, a Python wrapper for IgBLAST v1.9, with IMGT germline references. Reads were filtered out if the reads had weak V/J assignments (E-value above 1e-6), no CDR3, stop codons, out-of-frame junctions, or ambiguous translated residues. V3J clonotypes were defined as sequences sharing the same inferred V gene, J gene, and CDR3 amino acid sequence. Percentage overlap between repertoires was computed as shared unique clonotypes divided by the size of the smaller repertoire. Richness of each repertoire was evaluated using RTK rarefaction, the Chao1 estimator, and Recon v2.1 estimates of unobserved clonotypes. For all TCRbeta clonotypes obtained by the gDNA method from a handful of donors, generation probabilities were computed with OLGA. TCRdb limited this immuneACCESS table to in-frame rearrangements with V and J called. A share of clones is missing; checked studies link under half to unresolved V genes, and the rest is unexplained. V and J calls and clone size are those listed in that table; D and trimming were worked out from the DNA. In all, the sample holds millions of clones, and 85% to 95% of those were seen once. The ten largest clonotypes hold about 1.8% of the sample.

The CDR3 covers 13 residues, taking in both the cysteine and the phenylalanine. Of all the DNA, just the CDR3 is kept, 39 bases in frame from base 1. V loses 3 bases, J loses 3 bases, and the germline ends lie 9 bases apart. Sequenced sample: naive CD8+ T cells from PBMCs. The sample's cell subset or site label is to be understood as: CD45RA+CCR7+. Rearrangement joined TRBV5-7 to TRBJ1-2; TRBD1 is a possible D gene, resting on 5 matching bases. TRBV5-7 is placed among ORFs of uncertain function. The TCR comes from a man younger than 35 in good health. Some clones in this sample may be carry-over from other donors' samples. The CDR3 protein is CASSWGGDYGYTF. The nucleotide sequence reads as follows: TGTGCCAGCAGCTGGGGCGGCGACTATGGCTACACCTTC.